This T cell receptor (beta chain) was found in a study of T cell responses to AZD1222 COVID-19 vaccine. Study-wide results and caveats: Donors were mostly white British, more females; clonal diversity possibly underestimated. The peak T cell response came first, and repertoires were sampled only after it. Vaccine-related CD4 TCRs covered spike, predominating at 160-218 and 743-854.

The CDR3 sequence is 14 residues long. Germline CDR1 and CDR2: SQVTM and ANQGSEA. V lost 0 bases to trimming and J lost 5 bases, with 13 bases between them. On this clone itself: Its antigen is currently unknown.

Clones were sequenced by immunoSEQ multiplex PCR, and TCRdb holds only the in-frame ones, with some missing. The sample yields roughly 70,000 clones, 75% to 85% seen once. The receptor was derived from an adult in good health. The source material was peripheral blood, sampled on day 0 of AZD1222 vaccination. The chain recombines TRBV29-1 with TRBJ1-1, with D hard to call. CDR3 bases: TGCAGCGTTGAAGATGTACAGTCTTGGACTGAAGCTTTCTTT. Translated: CSVEDVQSWTEAFF.